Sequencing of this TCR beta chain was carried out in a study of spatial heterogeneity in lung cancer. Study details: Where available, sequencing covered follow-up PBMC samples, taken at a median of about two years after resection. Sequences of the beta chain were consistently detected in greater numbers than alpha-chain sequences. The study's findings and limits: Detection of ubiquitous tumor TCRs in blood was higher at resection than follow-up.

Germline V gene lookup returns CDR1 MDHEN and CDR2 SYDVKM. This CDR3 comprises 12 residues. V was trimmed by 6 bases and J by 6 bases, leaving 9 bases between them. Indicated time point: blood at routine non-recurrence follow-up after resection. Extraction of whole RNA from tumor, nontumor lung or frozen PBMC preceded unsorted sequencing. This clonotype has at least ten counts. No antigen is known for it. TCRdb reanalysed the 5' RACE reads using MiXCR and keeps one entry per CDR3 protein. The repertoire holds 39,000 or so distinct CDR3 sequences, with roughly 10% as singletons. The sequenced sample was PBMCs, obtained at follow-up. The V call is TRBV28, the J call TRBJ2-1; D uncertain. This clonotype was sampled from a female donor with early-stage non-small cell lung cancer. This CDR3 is CASRPIGNEQFF. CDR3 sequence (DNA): TGTGCCAGCAGGCCTATTGGCAATGAGCAGTTCTTC. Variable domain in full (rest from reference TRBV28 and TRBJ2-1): DVKVTQSSRYLVKRTGEKVFLECVQDMDHENMFWYRQDPGLGLRLIYFSYDVKMKEKGDIPEGYSVSREKKERFSLILESASTNQTSMYLCASRPIGNEQFFGPGTRLTVL.